This entry features one TCR beta chain sequence. Some clones are missing from TCRdb's copy, which holds only in-frame ones; the method was immunoSEQ multiplex PCR. This sample has 200,000 or so clones, with roughly nine tenths found just once. Germline V lookup: CDR1 SGHRS, CDR2 YFSETQ. The CDR3 runs to 16 residues. J gave up 10 bases and V 4 bases, and 14 bases lay outside the gene matches. The sample comes from a study of blood T cell repertoires in COVID-19. The clonotype was recovered from a man in his 70s with active or convalescent COVID-19. The rearrangement joins TRBV5-1 to TRBJ2-1; 10 nucleotides match TRBD2. The sequenced sample was peripheral blood. CDR3 region: CASSGLAGGRPEEQFF. CDR3 bases: TGCGCCAGCAGCGGATTAGCGGGAGGCCGGCCCGAGGAGCAGTTCTTC.